What follows are 22 T cell receptor beta chains derived from one specimen sequenced in a study of T cells in localized non-small cell lung cancer (TCRdb year 2020). The library was made by the immunoSEQ multiplex PCR assay. The source is immuneACCESS, and TCRdb retained only in-frame sequences with V and J called. Part of the clones is not carried over; for the studies checked, unresolved V genes explain less than half of this, and the remainder is unexplained. This sample holds 50,000 or so clones; around 86% were observed only once. Jointly, the top ten make up 15% to 20% of the sample. The sample consisted of peripheral blood, taken before any cancer treatment. All receptors derive from a female donor older than 55 with stage II squamous cell lung carcinoma.

V and J are TRBV7-2 and TRBJ1-6; TRBD1 might be the D (5 bases). CDR3 length: 16 residues. Trimming removed 1 base from V and 7 bases from J, with 14 bases in between. The germline CDR1 and CDR2 sequences are SGHTA and FQGNSA. The CDR3 region is CASSLDGRDANSPLHF. Written as DNA, the CDR3 is TGTGCCAGCAGCTTAGACGGTAGGGACGCCAATTCACCCCTCCACTTT.

The J gene is TRBJ1-1, the V gene TRBV11-1; D not resolved. The CDR3 runs to 13 residues. V was pared by 7 bases and J by 3 bases, with 12 bases between. The germline CDR1 and CDR2 sequences are SGHAT and FQDESV (reference sequence). The CDR3 region is CASTTLQDTEAFF. The CDR3 DNA reads as TGTGCCAGCACCACCCTGCAGGACACTGAAGCTTTCTTT.

This chain connects TRBV6-5 to TRBJ2-2; tentatively, D is TRBD1 or TRBD2 (5 bases each). Germline CDR1 MNHEY, CDR2 SVGAGI. Trimming removed 5 bases from V and 5 bases from J, with 15 bases in between. There are 15 residues in the CDR3. As DNA, the CDR3 is TGTGCCAGCAGTCGGGACCCTGATGTAACCGGGGAGCTGTTTTTT. Translated, it gives CASSRDPDVTGELFF.

The V gene is TRBV5-1, the J gene TRBJ2-1, with 11 bases that match TRBD1. The CDR3 is 14 amino acids. The V segment lost 4 bases and the J segment 5 bases; nucleotides outside the gene matches: 2. Germline loops: CDR1 SGHRS, CDR2 YFSETQ. The CDR3: CASSMGQGDNEQFF. CDR3 sequence (DNA): TGCGCCAGCAGCATGGGACAGGGGGACAATGAGCAGTTCTTC.

This clone has a single count. This chain links TRBV2 with TRBJ2-7; 7 bases line up with TRBD1. The CDR3 length is 14 residues. Germline CDR1 SNHLY, CDR2 FYNNEI. The junction had 4 bases not matched to a gene; V was cut back by 3 bases and J by 2 bases. The DNA of the CDR3 is TGTGCCAGCAGTGATGGAACAGGGGCCTACGAGCAGTACTTC. Protein product: CASSDGTGAYEQYF. The whole variable domain, remainder taken from reference TRBV2 and TRBJ2-7, is EPEVTQTPSHQVTQMGQEVILRCVPISNHLYFYWYRQILGQKVEFLVSFYNNEISEKSEIFDDQFSVERPDGSNFTLKIRSTKLEDSAMYFCASSDGTGAYEQYFGPGTRLTVT.

This rearrangement joins TRBV28 to TRBJ2-7, with D perhaps TRBD2 (7 bases). This CDR3 is 14 amino acids long. Looked up from germline, CDR1 is MDHEN and CDR2 is SYDVKM. Between the trimmed V and J ends, which lost 3 bases and 9 bases, there was a span of 18 bases. In DNA form, the CDR3 reads TGTGCCAGCAGTTTCGCGGGGGCCGGGTCGGGGCAGTACTTC. Protein sequence: CASSFAGAGSGQYF.

The V gene is TRBV15, the J gene TRBJ1-2; the match to TRBD1 covers 7 bases. The CDR3 runs to 16 residues. Germline assignment: CDR1 LNHNV and CDR2 YYDKDF (reference sequence). Losses at the gene ends were 5 bases for V and 1 base for J; bases not matched to a gene: 10. For the CDR3, the DNA is TGTGCCACCAGCTCCCACAGGGGCCCAATTAACTATGGCTACACCTTC. This translates into CATSSHRGPINYGYTF.

The chain combines TRBV4-1 with TRBJ2-1; TRBD2 matches 8 bases. The ends lost 8 bases at V and 0 bases at J; junction bases unmatched: 3. CDR1 is MGHRA and CDR2 is YSYEKL in the germline V gene. There are 14 residues in the CDR3. The CDR3 DNA follows: TGCGCCAGCCTCGGGGGGGTCTCCTACAATGAGCAGTTCTTC. Translated: CASLGGVSYNEQFF.

This rearrangement joins TRBV29-1 to TRBJ1-2, with TRBD1 matching over 8 bases. The CDR3 has 12 amino acids. V was clipped by 4 bases and J by 7 bases; unmatched bases: 5. In germline, CDR1 is SQVTM, CDR2 ANQGSEA. CDR3 sequence: CSVVGQEFGYTF. The CDR3 region has the DNA TGCAGCGTTGTGGGACAGGAGTTTGGCTACACCTTC.

This rearrangement joins TRBV29-1 to TRBJ2-3; D is possibly TRBD2 (7 bases). Germline lookup yields CDR1 SQVTM and CDR2 ANQGSEA. The V end lost 4 bases, the J end lost 9 bases, and 23 bases lay between the germline ends. CDR3 length equals 15 residues. The CDR3 DNA reads TGCAGCGTTGGGGGGGGGCGCCGACAGTACGGGACGCAGTATTTT. Translating it yields CSVGGGRRQYGTQYF.

This chain connects TRBV5-6 to TRBJ1-2; 7 bases align to TRBD1. This CDR3 comprises 15 residues. Germline CDR1 is SGHDT and CDR2 is YYEEEE. V lost 0 bases to trimming and J lost 8 bases; unmatched junction nucleotides: 10. In DNA form, the CDR3 reads TGTGCCAGCAGCTTGGGGTTAGAGGGGGCGAGGGGCTACACCTTC. It encodes CASSLGLEGARGYTF.

The V call is TRBV7-3, the J call TRBJ2-5, with D uncertain. CDR1 SGHTA and CDR2 FQGTGA come from the germline V gene. V lost 3 bases to trimming and J lost 5 bases, with 10 bases between them. This CDR3 spans 13 amino acids. DNA of the CDR3: TGTGCCAGCAGCTTGGGGTCGAAGGAGACCCAGTACTTC. This translates into CASSLGSKETQYF.

The V call is TRBV9, the J call TRBJ1-5; D ambiguous. Per the germline V gene, CDR1 is SGDLS and CDR2 is YYNGEE. The CDR3 is made up of 14 amino acids. With 0 bases removed from V and 1 base from J, the gap between germline ends came to 5 bases. The CDR3 reads CASSVALSNQPQHF. CDR3 in DNA: TGTGCCAGCAGCGTAGCTCTGAGCAATCAGCCCCAGCATTTT.

The genes are TRBV11-2 and TRBJ2-3; 7 nucleotides align to TRBD2. The V gene's germline CDR1 is SGHAT and CDR2 FQNNGV. The trim removed 1 base at V and 1 base at J, leaving 2 bases unmatched. The CDR3 covers 15 residues. The CDR3 sequence: CASSLAGGGTDTQYF. The CDR3 DNA sequence: TGTGCCAGCAGCTTAGCGGGGGGAGGCACAGATACGCAGTATTTT.

This rearrangement joins TRBV7-2 to TRBJ2-1; 8 bases agree with TRBD2. Per germline, CDR1 SGHTA and CDR2 FQGNSA. The CDR3 totals 13 residues. V gave up 5 bases and J gave up 6 bases; unmatched junction bases: 3. The CDR3: CASSNGLANEQFF. The CDR3 DNA sequence: TGTGCCAGCAGCAACGGACTAGCCAATGAGCAGTTCTTC.

The rearrangement joins TRBV9 to TRBJ2-1; 7 nucleotides align to TRBD1. CDR3 size: 16 residues. The V gene end was trimmed by 0 bases and the J gene end by 2 bases; junction bases not matched to a gene: 5. CDR1 is SGDLS and CDR2 is YYNGEE in the germline V gene. The CDR3 spells CASSVGRQGPYNEQFF. The CDR3 DNA sequence: TGTGCCAGCAGCGTAGGCAGACAGGGCCCCTACAATGAGCAGTTCTTC.

This CDR3 reads CASSLVGYGYTF. DNA for the CDR3: TGTGCCAGCAGCTTAGTGGGGTATGGCTACACCTTC. This rearrangement joins TRBV7-2 to TRBJ1-2; D is unresolved. V was pared by 1 base and J by 5 bases, with 5 bases between. Germline CDR1 reads SGHTA; CDR2 reads FQGNSA. The CDR3 is 12 residues long.

In this sample, this clone turned up once. The chain couples TRBV19 to TRBJ1-4, with D possibly being TRBD1 (5 bases). V was clipped by 7 bases and J by 6 bases, with 27 bases between them. This CDR3 is 18 amino acids long. Germline CDR1 reads LNHDA; CDR2 reads SQIVND (reference sequence). The CDR3 reads CASTGTSAIATKYEKLFF. CDR3 DNA: TGTGCCAGTACAGGGACGAGCGCAATTGCAACTAAATATGAAAAACTGTTTTTT. Filled out from reference TRBV19 and TRBJ1-4, the complete variable domain reads DGGITQSPKYLFRKEGQNVTLSCEQNLNHDAMYWYRQDPGQGLRLIYYSQIVNDFQKGDIAEGYSVSREKKESFPLTVTSAQKNPTAFYLCASTGTSAIATKYEKLFFGSGTQLSVL.

The chain employs TRBV19 and TRBJ1-2; D is perhaps TRBD1 (6 bases). The CDR3 runs 15 residues. Germline V gives CDR1 LNHDA, CDR2 SQIVND (reference sequence). Between the trimmed V and J ends, which lost 9 bases and 1 base, there was a span of 18 bases. The CDR3 DNA sequence: TGTGCCAGCCGAAGCCCCCGGACAGATAACTATGGCTACACCTTC. Amino acids: CASRSPRTDNYGYTF.

A note on this clone: One junction end disagrees with the germline gene, perhaps due to a read error. The chain recombines TRBV7-9 with TRBJ1-2; no clear D gene. The CDR3 extends over 9 amino acids. CDR1 is SEHNR, CDR2 FQNEAQ, per germline (reference sequence). The CDR3: CASSPLRHF. CDR3 in DNA: TGTGCCAGCAGCCCCCTGCGACACTTC.

The J gene is TRBJ1-2, the V gene TRBV4-1, with D unresolved. The CDR3 is 16 amino acids. The germline CDR1 and CDR2 sequences are MGHRA and YSYEKL. The ends were cut back, 3 bases at V and 0 bases at J, with 14 bases in the middle. CDR3: CASSHGASTANYGYTF. The CDR3 DNA sequence: TGCGCCAGCAGCCACGGAGCCTCGACGGCTAACTATGGCTACACCTTC.

This chain uses TRBV4-2 with TRBJ1-5; D is uncertain. Germline lookup yields CDR1 LGHNA and CDR2 YNFKEQ. V was pared by 3 bases and J by 6 bases, with 15 bases between. The length of the CDR3 is 15 residues. The CDR3 region is CASSQAQADRQPQHF. The CDR3 DNA reads TGTGCCAGCAGCCAGGCTCAGGCAGATCGTCAGCCCCAGCATTTT.